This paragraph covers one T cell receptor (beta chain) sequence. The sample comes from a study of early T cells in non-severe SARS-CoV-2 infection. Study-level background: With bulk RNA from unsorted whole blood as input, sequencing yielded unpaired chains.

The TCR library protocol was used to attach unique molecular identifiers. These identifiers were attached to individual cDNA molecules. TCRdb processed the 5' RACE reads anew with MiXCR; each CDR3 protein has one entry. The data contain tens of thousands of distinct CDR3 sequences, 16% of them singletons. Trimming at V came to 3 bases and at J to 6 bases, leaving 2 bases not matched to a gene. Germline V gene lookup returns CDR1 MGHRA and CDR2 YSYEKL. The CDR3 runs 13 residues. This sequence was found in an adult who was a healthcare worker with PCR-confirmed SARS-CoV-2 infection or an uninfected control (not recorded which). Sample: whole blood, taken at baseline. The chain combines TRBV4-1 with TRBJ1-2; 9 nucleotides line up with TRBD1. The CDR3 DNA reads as TGCGCCAGCAGCCAGACAGGGGGGAATGGCTACACCTTC. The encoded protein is CASSQTGGNGYTF.